The 29 T cell receptor beta chains listed next were all sequenced from one sample in a study of blood T cells in healthy people across ages. Primers used in a second PCR of about 6 to 12 cycles were a sample-barcoded 5' primer and a J-beta primer mix. Each CDR3 protein is one row after TCRdb ran MiXCR on the 5' RACE reads. The sample lists 2 million or so distinct CDR3 sequences; just under 50% were seen once. The sequenced sample consisted of blood. Receptor source: a woman in her thirties or forties in good health.

This clonotype was seen at least ten times. The rearrangement links TRBV27 to TRBJ2-5; TRBD2 is a possible D gene (5 bases). Germline CDR1 and CDR2: MNHEY and SMNVEV (reference sequence). V lost 6 bases to trimming and J lost 5 bases, with 13 bases between them. The CDR3 has 13 residues. CDR3 in amino acids: CASSEGSEETQYF. The CDR3 nucleotides read TGTGCCAGCAGCGAGGGTTCTGAGGAGACCCAGTACTTC.

The chain is built from TRBV11-1 and TRBJ2-3; 8 positions agree with TRBD1. After removal of 4 bases from V and 3 bases from J, the junction contained 9 bases not matched to a gene. This CDR3 has 16 amino acids. Germline V gene data show CDR1 as SGHAT and CDR2 as FQDESV (reference sequence). The CDR3, as DNA: TGTGCCAGCAGCTCTCGGACAGGGAGGTCTACAGATACGCAGTATTTT. Translating it yields CASSSRTGRSTDTQYF.

This clonotype was counted only a few times. The rearrangement joins TRBV7-2 to TRBJ1-2, with TRBD1 matching 8 bases. Per germline, CDR1 SGHTA and CDR2 FQGNSA. The CDR3 consists of 15 residues. V lost 4 bases to trimming and J lost 2 bases; unmatched junction nucleotides: 6. In nucleotides, the CDR3 is TGTGCCAGCAGCTCTCGCCGGACAGGGAACTATGGCTACACCTTC. It codes for CASSSRRTGNYGYTF. The entire variable domain, with the rest obtained from reference TRBV7-2 and TRBJ1-2, is as follows: GAGVSQSPSNKVTEKGKDVELRCDPISGHTALYWYRQSLGQGLEFLIYFQGNSAPDKSGLPSDRFSAERTGGSVSTLTIQRTQQEDSAVYLCASSSRRTGNYGYTFGSGTRLTVV.

This clonotype was found a few times. The chain uses TRBV27 and TRBJ2-1; D possibly uses TRBD1 or TRBD2 (5 bases each). Germline-derived CDR1 and CDR2 are MNHEY and SMNVEV (reference sequence). V was cut by 5 bases and J by 8 bases, with 19 bases left in between. This CDR3 has 15 amino acids. The CDR3 is CASSALTGRLDEQFF. The CDR3 nucleotides are TGTGCCAGCAGTGCCCTGACGGGGCGTCTCGATGAGCAGTTCTTC.

This clonotype was seen just once. The gene calls are TRBV2 and TRBJ2-5; D is ambiguous. CDR1 is SNHLY and CDR2 is FYNNEI in the germline V gene. The V end was cut by 1 base, the J end by 2 bases, with 20 bases between. The CDR3 loop spans 18 amino acids. The DNA for the CDR3 is TGTGCCAGCAGTGAAGATCGCCGGGCCCCTCTACAACAAGAGACCCAGTACTTC. This codes for CASSEDRRAPLQQETQYF. The whole variable domain, filled in from reference TRBV2 and TRBJ2-5, reads EPEVTQTPSHQVTQMGQEVILRCVPISNHLYFYWYRQILGQKVEFLVSFYNNEISEKSEIFDDQFSVERPDGSNFTLKIRSTKLEDSAMYFCASSEDRRAPLQQETQYFGPGTRLLVL.

The chain uses TRBV15 and TRBJ1-5, with TRBD1 matching 7 bases. CDR3 length: 16 residues. Germline-derived CDR1 and CDR2 are LNHNV and YYDKDF (reference sequence). The V and J ends lost 1 base and 7 bases, in that order; junction bases with no gene match: 10. The CDR3 sequence: CATSRGAGGFGQPQHF. In nucleotides, the CDR3 is TGTGCCACCAGCAGAGGGGCAGGGGGGTTCGGCCAGCCCCAGCATTTT.

This clonotype was detected only a few times. The gene calls are TRBV12-3 or TRBV12-4 and TRBJ1-2; 7 bases map to TRBD1. With 2 bases clipped from V and 1 base from J, the junction kept 4 bases outside the gene matches. CDR3 size: 15 residues. The CDR3 DNA reads as TGTGCCAGCAGTTTATCGGGACAGAGTAACTATGGCTACACCTTC. Amino acid sequence: CASSLSGQSNYGYTF.

This clonotype was seen a few times. The chain employs TRBV27 and TRBJ2-1; D is undetermined. The CDR3 consists of 13 residues. The V end was cut by 8 bases, the J end by 2 bases, with 10 bases between. Germline lookup yields CDR1 MNHEY and CDR2 SMNVEV (reference sequence). The CDR3 loop reads CASGETPYNEQFF. CDR3 DNA: TGTGCCAGCGGGGAAACACCCTACAATGAGCAGTTCTTC.

The chain employs TRBV6-5 and TRBJ1-1, with a tentative D call TRBD1 (6 bases). This CDR3 is 15 amino acids long. The germline V and J ends were trimmed by 0 bases and 5 bases, with 13 bases remaining between them. CDR1 is MNHEY and CDR2 is SVGAGI in the germline V gene. The DNA of the CDR3 is TGTGCCAGCAGTTACTCTTTGGGGGCCCGGACTGAAGCTTTCTTT. Protein: CASSYSLGARTEAFF.

The V gene is TRBV29-1, the J gene TRBJ2-7; D is unclear. CDR3 size: 14 residues. Germline V gene sequence: CDR1 SQVTM, CDR2 ANQGSEA. Trimming took off 4 bases at V and 2 bases at J, with 15 bases between the two ends. As DNA, the CDR3 is TGCAGCGTTGCATCTTTAATAGGAGCCTACGAGCAGTACTTC. Its translation: CSVASLIGAYEQYF.

V and J are TRBV2 and TRBJ2-5; 8 bases agree with TRBD1. The J call may be faulty, since TRBJ2-1 better matches the DNA end. The CDR3 is 17 residues long. The germline V gene has CDR1 SNHLY and CDR2 FYNNEI. The CDR3 loop is CASLKAGGLSPQETQFF. In DNA form, the CDR3 reads TGTGCCAGCTTAAAGGCAGGGGGCCTGTCCCCGCAAGAGACCCAGTTCTTC.

This clonotype was seen a handful of times. V and J are TRBV11-2 and TRBJ2-5, with D possibly being TRBD1 or TRBD2 (5 bases each). Trimming took 5 bases from V and 1 from J, leaving 14 bases between them. Germline CDR1 SGHAT, CDR2 FQNNGV. The CDR3 extends over 15 amino acids. CDR3 in DNA: TGTGCCAGCAGCCTGGGTTTCGGGACCCAAGAGACCCAGTACTTC. Translated: CASSLGFGTQETQYF.

The J gene is TRBJ2-1, the V gene TRBV6-5; D ambiguous. CDR1 is MNHEY and CDR2 is SVGAGI in the germline V gene. The CDR3 covers 13 residues. With 2 bases removed from V and 9 bases from J, the gap between germline ends came to 11 bases. The CDR3 sequence is CASSYGPLGEQFF. The CDR3 DNA sequence: TGTGCCAGCAGTTACGGCCCCTTGGGTGAGCAGTTCTTC.

This clonotype was counted a few times. The chain uses TRBV4-3 and TRBJ2-3; the D is unclear. V lost 0 bases, J lost 2 bases, and 9 bases lay in between. CDR3 length: 15 amino acids. The V gene's germline CDR1 is LGHNA and CDR2 YSLEER. The CDR3 here is CASSQDHHFTDTQYF. DNA for the CDR3: TGCGCCAGCAGCCAAGATCACCACTTCACAGATACGCAGTATTTT.

The chain links TRBV7-9 to TRBJ1-4; D gene uncertain. Trimming shortened V by 5 bases and J by 0 bases, and 10 bases separated the two germline ends. The length of the CDR3 is 15 residues. From germline, CDR1 is SEHNR and CDR2 FQNEAQ (reference sequence). In nucleotides, the CDR3 is TGTGCCAGCAGCCCCCGGGTCGCAACTAATGAAAAACTGTTTTTT. Encoded protein: CASSPRVATNEKLFF.

This chain uses TRBV2 with TRBJ2-1, with D perhaps assigned TRBD1 or TRBD2 (5 bases each). The CDR3 runs 13 residues. Trimming cost V 4 bases and J 6 bases, with 10 bases left between them. Looked up from germline, CDR1 is SNHLY and CDR2 is FYNNEI. CDR3 sequence: CASSAGRPNEQFF. The CDR3 DNA reads TGTGCCAGCAGTGCGGGACGGCCCAATGAGCAGTTCTTC. Filled out from reference TRBV2 and TRBJ2-1, the complete variable domain reads EPEVTQTPSHQVTQMGQEVILRCVPISNHLYFYWYRQILGQKVEFLVSFYNNEISEKSEIFDDQFSVERPDGSNFTLKIRSTKLEDSAMYFCASSAGRPNEQFFGPGTRLTVL.

This clonotype came up many times. The chain uses TRBV20-1 and TRBJ2-7; D possibly uses TRBD1 or TRBD2 (6 bases each). Trimming removed 1 base at V and 5 bases at J, with 9 bases between. This CDR3 region has 12 residues. CDR1 DFQATT and CDR2 SNEGSKA come from the germline V gene (reference sequence). The CDR3 DNA follows: TGCAGTGCTAGAGTCGGGGGCAACGAGCAGTACTTC. Protein: CSARVGGNEQYF.

The chain has TRBV10-3 and TRBJ1-2, with TRBD1 identical over 7 bases. Per germline, CDR1 ENHRY and CDR2 SYGVKD. The J segment lost 6 bases and the V segment lost 10 bases, leaving 14 bases of the junction unmatched. There are 14 residues in the CDR3. The chain's CDR3 is CATLGQVKIDGYTF. The CDR3 region has the DNA TGTGCCACTTTAGGACAGGTAAAAATTGATGGCTACACCTTC.

This clonotype was seen a few times. The V gene is TRBV7-9, the J gene TRBJ2-7, with no clear D. The J call may not be correct, given that the DNA end is closer to TRBJ2-5. This CDR3 region has 12 residues. From germline, CDR1 is SEHNR and CDR2 FQNEAQ (reference sequence). The CDR3 DNA follows: TGTGCCAGCAGCTTTGGCGAAGCGACCCAGTACTTC. Its translation is CASSFGEATQYF.

The chain combines TRBV7-3 with TRBJ2-3; D tentatively fits TRBD1 or TRBD2 (6 bases each). Trimming cost V 4 bases and J 0 bases, with 17 bases left between them. Germline V gene data show CDR1 as SGHTA and CDR2 as FQGTGA. This CDR3 has 17 residues. This CDR3 is CASSSGAPGASTDTQYF. CDR3 sequence (DNA): TGTGCCAGCAGCTCGGGGGCCCCGGGGGCTAGCACAGATACGCAGTATTTT.

V usage is TRBV9 and J usage is TRBJ2-3, with D unclear. This CDR3 contains 15 residues. CDR1 and CDR2 from the germline V gene are SGDLS and YYNGEE. V dropped 0 bases and J dropped 2 bases, with 10 bases sitting between them. As DNA, the CDR3 is TGTGCCAGCAGCGTAGGCACAGTATTCACAGATACGCAGTATTTT. This codes for CASSVGTVFTDTQYF.

V and J are TRBV5-5 and TRBJ2-7; D ambiguous. CDR3 size: 12 residues. Between the trimmed V and J ends, which lost 4 bases and 7 bases, there was a span of 12 bases. Germline CDR1 is SGHKS and CDR2 is YYEKEE (reference sequence). The CDR3 loop reads CASSLPNREQYF. The CDR3 nucleotides are TGTGCCAGCAGCCTTCCGAATAGGGAGCAGTACTTC.

This clonotype appeared a few times. The chain couples TRBV6-6 to TRBJ2-5; D is perhaps TRBD1 (5 bases). Per the germline V gene, CDR1 is MNHNY and CDR2 is SVGAGI (reference sequence). V was trimmed by 0 bases and J by 2 bases, leaving 7 bases between them. The CDR3 sequence is 14 residues long. CDR3 protein: CASSYSGVQETQYF. The CDR3 region has the DNA TGTGCCAGCAGTTACTCAGGGGTTCAAGAGACCCAGTACTTC.

This clonotype appeared a few times. The chain couples TRBV10-2 to TRBJ2-7; 7 bases map to TRBD2. V dropped 6 bases and J dropped 3; count of bases not matched to a gene: 11. Germline assignment: CDR1 WSHSY and CDR2 SAAADI. The CDR3 has 15 amino acids. This CDR3 reads CASRESGAFFYEQYF. The CDR3 nucleotides are TGCGCCAGCAGGGAGAGCGGGGCTTTTTTCTACGAGCAGTACTTC.

The CDR3 sequence: CASSSVGQGLTNYGYTF. In nucleotides, the CDR3 is TGTGCCAGCAGTTCTGTGGGACAGGGATTAACGAACTATGGCTACACCTTC. This chain links TRBV27 with TRBJ1-2; 9 nucleotides agree with TRBD1. Per the germline V gene, CDR1 is MNHEY and CDR2 is SMNVEV (reference sequence). The CDR3 totals 17 residues. V gave up 4 bases and J gave up 2 bases; unmatched junction bases: 11.

The chain combines TRBV5-1 with TRBJ2-5; tentatively, D is TRBD2 (6 bases). The germline V and J ends were trimmed by 0 bases and 9 bases, with 9 bases remaining between them. Germline values: CDR1 SGHRS, CDR2 YFSETQ. The CDR3 length is 12 residues. The CDR3 loop is CASSLAGEAQYF. DNA of the CDR3: TGCGCCAGCAGCTTGGCGGGGGAGGCCCAGTACTTC.

As for this clonotype: This may be a read error, as it is one base from a much larger clone. CDR3 nucleotide sequence: TGCAGCGTTGCCGGGACAGGGCACAATGAGCAGTACTTC. This gives the protein CSVAGTGHNEQYF. The rearrangement joins TRBV29-1 to TRBJ2-4; TRBD1 matches at 9 bases. Germline lookup yields CDR1 SQVTM and CDR2 ANQGSEA. This CDR3 has 13 amino acids. V gave up 4 bases and J gave up 13 bases; unmatched junction bases: 11.

The rearrangement joins TRBV6-4 to TRBJ2-3, with D perhaps matching TRBD1 (6 bases). Looked up from germline, CDR1 is MRHNA and CDR2 is SNTAGT. There are 15 residues in the CDR3. The V gene lost 5 bases and the J gene lost 9 bases, with 21 bases spanning the gap. The CDR3 sequence: CASSPQGEALATQYF. The CDR3 nucleotides read TGTGCCAGCAGTCCACAGGGTGAGGCGCTAGCCACGCAGTATTTT.

The gene calls are TRBV5-1 and TRBJ2-1, with 8 bases that match TRBD1. TRBJ2-7 matches the DNA end more closely, so the J call is doubtful. The CDR3 contains 14 residues. Germline V gene sequence: CDR1 SGHRS, CDR2 YFSETQ. The CDR3 DNA reads TGCGCCAGCAGCGCATTCACAGGGGGAAGTGAGCAGTACTTC. Protein product: CASSAFTGGSEQYF.